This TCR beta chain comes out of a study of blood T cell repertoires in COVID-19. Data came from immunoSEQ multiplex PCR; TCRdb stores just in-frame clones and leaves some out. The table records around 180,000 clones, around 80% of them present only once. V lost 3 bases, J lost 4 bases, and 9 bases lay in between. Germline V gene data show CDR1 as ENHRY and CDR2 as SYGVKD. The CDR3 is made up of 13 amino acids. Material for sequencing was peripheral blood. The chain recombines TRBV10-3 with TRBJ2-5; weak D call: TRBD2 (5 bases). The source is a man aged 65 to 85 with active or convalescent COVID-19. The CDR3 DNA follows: TGTGCCATCAGTGAAGAGGGCGGAGAGACCCAGTACTTC. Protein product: CAISEEGGETQYF.